This TCR beta chain was identified in a study of CD8 T cells in Susac syndrome. V lost 9 bases and J lost 2; bases outside the gene matches: 6. CDR1 is MNHNS and CDR2 is SASEGT in the germline V gene. The CDR3 spans 13 residues. Sequencing of TCR beta was carried out in blood CD8+ and CD4+ T cells. Negative isolation yielded CD8+ and CD4+ T cells; FACS enriched TEMRA cells. The sample holds a few counts of this clonotype. RNA was extracted with the RNeasy kit, and a quantity of about 0.45 to 1 ug was reverse transcribed using random hexamers. Amplification of the TCR beta CDR3 was carried out by immunoSEQ multiplex PCR, which spanned a total of 54 Vbeta and 13 Jbeta segments. MiXCR was run by TCRdb on the immunoSEQ multiplex PCR reads, yielding one entry per CDR3 protein. There are some 140,000 distinct CDR3 sequences in the sample; over 80% occur only once, and around 0.51% lies in the top ten.

The TCR sequence derives from a human donor with multiple sclerosis. The rearrangement joins TRBV6-1 to TRBJ2-5, with 7 bases that match TRBD2. The sequenced sample consisted of CD8+ T cells from PBMCs. CDR3: CARETSRQETQYF. The CDR3 DNA reads TGTGCCAGGGAGACTAGCCGGCAAGAGACCCAGTACTTC.